This T cell receptor beta chain was profiled in a study of T cell responses to AZD1222 COVID-19 vaccine. General observations from the study: Repertoire sampling was restricted to post-peak T cell response timepoints. Spike-specific TCR breadth and depth went up after people got two AZD1222 doses. It should be noted that donors were predominantly white British and more often female, and clonal diversity was possibly underestimated. Baseline serology detected seropositivity in only 5 to 7 AZD1222 recipients.

Germline V lookup: CDR1 SGHKS, CDR2 YYEKEE (reference sequence). The V gene lost 2 bases and the J gene lost 7 bases, with 13 bases spanning the gap. CDR3 length: 14 residues. The repertoire was sequenced with immunoSEQ multiplex PCR; TCRdb's copy has only in-frame clones and lacks some. The sample lists roughly 86,000 clones; roughly 85% were seen once. Points on this clone: Antigen: not known.

The sample was peripheral blood, taken 28 days after the second AZD1222 dose. The sequence was collected from an adult who received the AZD1222 COVID-19 vaccine. The chain has TRBV5-5 and TRBJ2-1; D gene unclear. The CDR3 protein is CASSFPGRTNEQFF. Written as DNA, the CDR3 is TGTGCCAGCAGCTTCCCGGGCCGAACAAATGAGCAGTTCTTC.